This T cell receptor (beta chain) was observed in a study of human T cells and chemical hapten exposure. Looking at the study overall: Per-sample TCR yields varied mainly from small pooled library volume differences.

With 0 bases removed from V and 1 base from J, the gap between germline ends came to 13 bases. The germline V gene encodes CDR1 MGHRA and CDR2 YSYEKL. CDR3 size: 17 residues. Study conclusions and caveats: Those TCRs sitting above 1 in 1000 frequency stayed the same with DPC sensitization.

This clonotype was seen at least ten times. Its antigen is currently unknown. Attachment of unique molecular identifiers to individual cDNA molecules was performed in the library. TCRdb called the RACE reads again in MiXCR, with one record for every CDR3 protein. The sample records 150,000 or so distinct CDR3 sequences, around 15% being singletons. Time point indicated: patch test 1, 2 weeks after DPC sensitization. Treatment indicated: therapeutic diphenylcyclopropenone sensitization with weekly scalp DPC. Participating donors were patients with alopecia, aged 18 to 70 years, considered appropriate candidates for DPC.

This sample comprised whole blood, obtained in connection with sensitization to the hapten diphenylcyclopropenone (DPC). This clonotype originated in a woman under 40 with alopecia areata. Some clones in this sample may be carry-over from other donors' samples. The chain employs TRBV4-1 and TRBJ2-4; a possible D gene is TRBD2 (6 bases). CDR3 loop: CASSQENAAGAKNIQYF. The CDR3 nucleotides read TGCGCCAGCAGCCAAGAAAACGCGGCGGGGGCCAAAAACATTCAGTACTTC.